Within the sample, the clone carrying this TCR beta chain is medium-sized (0.01 to 0.1%). Its matching antigen is unknown. The data stem from a study of type 1 regulatory T cells. Across the whole study: This in vitro CD4 product, T-allo10, is enriched for Tr1 cells and alloantigen-specific.

TCRdb re-derived calls from the reads in MiXCR, one entry per CDR3 protein. The sample contains a few thousand distinct CDR3 sequences, under 30% of which appear only once. The sample consisted of cultured T cells, either the whole culture or a sorted T cell fraction (not recorded which). The subset: Tr1-enriched cell product generated in vitro against host alloantigens. The sequence was collected from a human donor in good health.

CDR3 DNA sequence: TGTGCCAGCACCAGAGGGGGGGTGGTGGACTATGGCTACACCTTC. The encoded protein is CASTRGGVVDYGYTF. The chain joins TRBV6-5 to TRBJ1-2; the D gene is possibly TRBD1 (6 bases). The V gene lost 7 bases and the J gene lost 3 bases, with 18 bases spanning the gap. CDR1 and CDR2 from the germline V gene are MNHEY and SVGAGI. CDR3 length: 15 residues.